This entry concerns a single T cell receptor (beta chain). Its antigen is not known. The sample belongs to a study of shared clonotypes between healthy human individuals. Findings of the study overall: The diversity represented, both genetic and in exposure history, was limited by few donors.

The ends were cut back, 5 bases at V and 5 bases at J, with 18 bases in the middle. The CDR3 consists of 15 residues. CDR1 is SNHLY and CDR2 is FYNNEI in the germline V gene. Assay: immunoSEQ multiplex PCR; the TCRdb copy retains only in-frame clones and omits some. The repertoire holds roughly 2.2 million clones, with about 92% as singletons. The clonotype was recovered from a man between 18 and 35 years old in good health. Some clones in this sample may be carry-over from other donors' samples. Source material: naive CD4+ T cells from PBMCs. The subset: CD45RA+ positively selected. The chain employs TRBV2 and TRBJ2-5; perhaps D is TRBD1 or TRBD2 (5 bases each). In nucleotides, the CDR3 is TGTGCCAGCAGTTTTTTACGGGACCCGGCGGAGACCCAGTACTTC. Its translation: CASSFLRDPAETQYF.